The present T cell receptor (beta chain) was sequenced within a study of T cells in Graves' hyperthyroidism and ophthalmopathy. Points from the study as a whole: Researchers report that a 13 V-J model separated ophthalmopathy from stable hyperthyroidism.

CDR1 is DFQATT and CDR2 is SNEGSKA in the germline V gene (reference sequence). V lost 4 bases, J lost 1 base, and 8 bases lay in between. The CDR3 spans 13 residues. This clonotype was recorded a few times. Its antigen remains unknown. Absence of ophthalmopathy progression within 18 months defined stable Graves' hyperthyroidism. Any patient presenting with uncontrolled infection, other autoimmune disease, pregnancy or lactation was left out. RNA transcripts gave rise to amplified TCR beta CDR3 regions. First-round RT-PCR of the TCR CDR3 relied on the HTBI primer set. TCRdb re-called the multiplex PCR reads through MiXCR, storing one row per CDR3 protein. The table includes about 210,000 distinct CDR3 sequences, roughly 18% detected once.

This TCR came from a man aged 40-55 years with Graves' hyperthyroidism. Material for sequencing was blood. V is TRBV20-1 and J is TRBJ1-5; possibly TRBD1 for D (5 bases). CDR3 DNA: TGCAGTGCTACAGGGACGAGCAATCAGCCCCAGCATTTT. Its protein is CSATGTSNQPQHF.